This section outlines one T cell receptor (beta chain) sequence together with its context. One end of the junction does not line up with germline, which may come from a read error. Enrolled patients, whose metastatic non-small-cell lung cancer was chemo-refractory, received focal radiation plus CTLA-4 blockade with ipilimumab. The data belong to a study of radiotherapy plus CTLA-4 blockade in lung cancer. Clones were read by immunoSEQ multiplex PCR, and TCRdb kept only the in-frame ones, dropping some. The table shows some 110,000 clones, with roughly 80% occurring only once. Germline values: CDR1 MNHNS, CDR2 SASEGT. The length of the CDR3 is 16 residues.

The receptor's source is a human donor with non-small cell lung cancer who had a partial response to radiotherapy plus ipilimumab. The chain links TRBV6-1 to TRBJ1-5; 7 positions match TRBD1. The material sequenced was peripheral blood, taken from a patient treated with radiotherapy plus ipilimumab. CDR3 sequence: CASNEASNRGNQPQHF. DNA for the CDR3: TGTGCCAGCAATGAAGCGTCGAACAGGGGAAATCAGCCCCAGCATTTT.